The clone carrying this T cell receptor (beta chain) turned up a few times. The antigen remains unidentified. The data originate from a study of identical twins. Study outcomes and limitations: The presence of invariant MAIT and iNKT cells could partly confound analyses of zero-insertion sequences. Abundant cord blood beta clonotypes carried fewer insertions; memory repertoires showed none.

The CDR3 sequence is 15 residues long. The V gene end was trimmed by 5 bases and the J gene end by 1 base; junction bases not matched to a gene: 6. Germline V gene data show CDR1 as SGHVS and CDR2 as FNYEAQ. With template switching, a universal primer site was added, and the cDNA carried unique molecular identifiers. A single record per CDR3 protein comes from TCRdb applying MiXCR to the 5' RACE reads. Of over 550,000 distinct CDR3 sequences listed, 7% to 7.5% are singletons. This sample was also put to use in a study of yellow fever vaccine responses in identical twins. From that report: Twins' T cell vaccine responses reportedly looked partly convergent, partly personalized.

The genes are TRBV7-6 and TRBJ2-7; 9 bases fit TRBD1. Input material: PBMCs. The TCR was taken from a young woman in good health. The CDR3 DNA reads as TGTGCCAGCAGCGGACCGGGACAGGGATCCTACGAGCAGTACTTC. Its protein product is CASSGPGQGSYEQYF.